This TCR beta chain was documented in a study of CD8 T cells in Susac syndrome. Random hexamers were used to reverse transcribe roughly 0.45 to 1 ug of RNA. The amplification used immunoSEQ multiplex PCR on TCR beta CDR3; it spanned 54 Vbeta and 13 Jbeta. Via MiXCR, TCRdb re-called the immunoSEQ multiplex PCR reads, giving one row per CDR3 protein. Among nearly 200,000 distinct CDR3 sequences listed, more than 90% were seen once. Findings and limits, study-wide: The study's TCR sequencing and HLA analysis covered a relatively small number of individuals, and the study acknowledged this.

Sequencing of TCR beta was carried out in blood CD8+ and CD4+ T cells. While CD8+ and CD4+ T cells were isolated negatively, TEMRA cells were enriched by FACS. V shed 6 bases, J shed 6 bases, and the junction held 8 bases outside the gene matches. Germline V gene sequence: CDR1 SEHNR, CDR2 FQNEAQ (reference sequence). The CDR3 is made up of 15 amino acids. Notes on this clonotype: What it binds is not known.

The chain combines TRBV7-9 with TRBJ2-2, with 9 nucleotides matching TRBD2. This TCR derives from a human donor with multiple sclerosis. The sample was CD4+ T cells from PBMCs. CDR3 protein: CASSGSGSEAGELFF. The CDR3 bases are TGTGCCAGCAGTGGTAGCGGGAGCGAAGCCGGGGAGCTGTTTTTT.